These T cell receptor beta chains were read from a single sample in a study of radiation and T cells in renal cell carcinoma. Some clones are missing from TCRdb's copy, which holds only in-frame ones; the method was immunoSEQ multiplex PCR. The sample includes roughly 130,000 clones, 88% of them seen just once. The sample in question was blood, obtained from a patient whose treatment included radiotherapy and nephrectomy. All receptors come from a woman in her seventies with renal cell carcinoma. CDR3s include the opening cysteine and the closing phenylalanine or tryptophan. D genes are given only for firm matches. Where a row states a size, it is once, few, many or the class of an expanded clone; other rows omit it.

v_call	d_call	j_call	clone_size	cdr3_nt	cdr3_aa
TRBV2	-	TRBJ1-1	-	TGTGCTCAGGGAGGGCTTATGAACACTGAAGCTTTCTTT	CAQGGLMNTEAFF
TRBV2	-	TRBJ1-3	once	TGTGCCAGCAGTGTTAGGACCTCTGGAAACACCATATATTTT	CASSVRTSGNTIYF
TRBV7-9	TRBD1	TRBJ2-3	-	TGTGCCAGCAGCTCAGGACAGGGTAGCACAGATACGCAGTATTTT	CASSSGQGSTDTQYF
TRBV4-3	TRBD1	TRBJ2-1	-	TGCGCCAGCAGCCAAGGCACGGGACAGCGCTACAATGAGCAGTTCTTC	CASSQGTGQRYNEQFF
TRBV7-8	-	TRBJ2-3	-	TGTGCCAGCAGCCCCCCCGTGACCAGCACAGATACGCAGTATTTT	CASSPPVTSTDTQYF
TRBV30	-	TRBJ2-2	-	TGTGCCTGGACCACTAGGATCTCCGGGGAGCTGTTTTTT	CAWTTRISGELFF
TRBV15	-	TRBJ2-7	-	TGTGCCACCAGCAGGAGACAGAGCTCCTACGAGCAGTACTTC	CATSRRQSSYEQYF
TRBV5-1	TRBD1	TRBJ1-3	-	TGCGCCAGCAGCTTGGGGACAGGACCGGGAAACACCATATATTTT	CASSLGTGPGNTIYF
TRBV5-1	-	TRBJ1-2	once	TGCGCCAGCAGCTTGGAGCCCCTGGCAGGGATCATTAACTATGGCTACACCTTC	CASSLEPLAGIINYGYTF
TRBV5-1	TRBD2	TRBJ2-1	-	TGCGCCAGCAGCAAGACTAGCGGCCAAGACAGTGAGCAGTTCTTC	CASSKTSGQDSEQFF
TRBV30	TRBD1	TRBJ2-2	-	TGTGCCTGGCAAATGACAGGGCAGGCCGGGGAGCTGTTTTTT	CAWQMTGQAGELFF
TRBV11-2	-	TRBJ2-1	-	TGTGCCAGCAGCCCACTACGACTGGCGAGCTCCTACAATGAGCAGTTCTTC	CASSPLRLASSYNEQFF
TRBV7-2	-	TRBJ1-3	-	TGTGCCAGCCGGGGGGGGCAAAGCAAGTCTGGAAACACCATATATTTT	CASRGGQSKSGNTIYF
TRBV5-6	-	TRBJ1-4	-	TGTGCCAGCAGCTTGGGCAGGGATGAAAAACTGTTTTTT	CASSLGRDEKLFF
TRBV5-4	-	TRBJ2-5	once	TGTGCCAGCAGCTCCCGAGGGGGGCCGTACCAAGAGACCCAGTACTTC	CASSSRGGPYQETQYF
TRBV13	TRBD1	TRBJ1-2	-	TGTGCCAGCAGCACCCGGACAGGGGGCTGGGTTTATGGCTACACCTTC	CASSTRTGGWVYGYTF
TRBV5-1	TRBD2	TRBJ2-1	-	TGCGCCAGCAGCCCGGGAGGGGATGAGCAGTTCTTC	CASSPGGDEQFF
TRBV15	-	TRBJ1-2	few	TGTGCCACCAGCAGAGATGGCGGCTCTAACTATGGCTACACCTTC	CATSRDGGSNYGYTF
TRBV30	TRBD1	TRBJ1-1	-	TGTGCCTGCCCGACAGGGGCCGAAGCTTTCTTT	CACPTGAEAFF
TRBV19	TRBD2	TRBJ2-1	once	TGTGCCAGTAGTGGGGGACTAGCGGGGAGATCATTCTACAATGAGCAGTTCTTC	CASSGGLAGRSFYNEQFF
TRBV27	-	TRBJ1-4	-	TGTGCCAGCATAGCAATAGGGCTGTTTTTT	CASIAIGLFF
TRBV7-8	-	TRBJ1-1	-	TGTGCCAGCAGCTTAGCGACGGTACCGAACACTGAAGCTTTCTTT	CASSLATVPNTEAFF
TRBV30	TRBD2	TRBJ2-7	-	TGTGCCTGGAGTCGAAGGGCCGGGACTAGCACCCACGAGCAGTACTTC	CAWSRRAGTSTHEQYF
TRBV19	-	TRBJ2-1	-	TGTGCCAGTACCGACCGAGGTCGAGGAAAGTACAATGAGCAGTTCTTC	CASTDRGRGKYNEQFF
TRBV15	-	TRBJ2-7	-	TGTGCCACCAGCAGAGATGGAGTACAGTACTTC	CATSRDGVQYF
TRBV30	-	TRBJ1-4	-	TGTGCCTGGAGTAAGGACCAAAATGAAAAACTGTTTTTT	CAWSKDQNEKLFF
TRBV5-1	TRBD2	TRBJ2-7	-	TGCGCCAGCAGCTTAAGGGGAGGGGAGCAGTACTTC	CASSLRGGEQYF
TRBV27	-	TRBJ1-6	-	TGTGCCAGCAGTGGGGGGCGGAGAGATAATTCACCCCTCCACTTT	CASSGGRRDNSPLHF
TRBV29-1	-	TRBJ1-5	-	TGCAGCGCTGGGACGGGCAATCAGCCCCAGCATTTT	CSAGTGNQPQHF
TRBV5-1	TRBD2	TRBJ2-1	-	TGCGCCAGCAGCGATGGACTAGCGGACCTAAATGAGCAGTTCTTC	CASSDGLADLNEQFF
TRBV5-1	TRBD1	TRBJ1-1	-	TGTGCCAGCAGCTTGATCAGGGGGGGAACTGAAGCTTTCTTT	CASSLIRGGTEAFF
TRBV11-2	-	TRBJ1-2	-	TGTGCCAGCAGCTTAGCCCGGGCAGGGGCCTCCCTTTGGTATGGCTACACCTTC	CASSLARAGASLWYGYTF
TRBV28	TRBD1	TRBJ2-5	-	TGTGCCAGCCGGAACAGGGGTCCGGAGACCCAGTACTTC	CASRNRGPETQYF
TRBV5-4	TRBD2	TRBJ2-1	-	TGTGCCAGCAGCTTACCGGGACTAGCGGGGCACAATGAGCAGTTCTTC	CASSLPGLAGHNEQFF
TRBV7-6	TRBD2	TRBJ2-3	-	TGTGCCAGCAGCTTAGACGGGGCGGGGGGCACAGATACGCAGTATTTT	CASSLDGAGGTDTQYF
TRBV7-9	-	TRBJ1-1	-	TGTGCCAGCAGCTTAGTCGGGGGGATTGAAGCTTTCTTT	CASSLVGGIEAFF
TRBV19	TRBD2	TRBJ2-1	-	TGTGCCAGTAGTAAGTACTGGGACAGTGGGACTAGCGGGGGGTTTTCCTACAATGAGCAGTTCTTC	CASSKYWDSGTSGGFSYNEQFF
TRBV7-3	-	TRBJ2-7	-	TGTGCCAGCAGCTTAAAGGGACAGCCGGGGGCCTACGAGCAGTACTTC	CASSLKGQPGAYEQYF
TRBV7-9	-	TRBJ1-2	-	TGTGCCAGCAGCTTAGTTCGGGCAGGAGGGGACTATGGCTACACCTTC	CASSLVRAGGDYGYTF
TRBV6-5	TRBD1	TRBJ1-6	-	TGTGCCAGCAGTTGGACTGCGGGACAGGATAATTCACCCCTCCACTTT	CASSWTAGQDNSPLHF
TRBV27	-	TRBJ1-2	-	TGTGCCAGCAGTGACGTCCGGCGGGGATCCAGCTATGGCTACACCTTC	CASSDVRRGSSYGYTF
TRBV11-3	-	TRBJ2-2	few	TGTGCCAGCAGCTTAATGGTCCTCACCGGGGAGCTGTTTTTT	CASSLMVLTGELFF
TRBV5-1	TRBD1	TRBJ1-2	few	TGCGCCAGCAGCTCGACAGGGTCTGGCTACACCTTC	CASSSTGSGYTF
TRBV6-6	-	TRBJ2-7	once	TGTGCCAGCAGTTCACAGGGATCCTACGAGCAGTACTTC	CASSSQGSYEQYF
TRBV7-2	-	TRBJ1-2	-	TGTGCCAGCCATCTGGCAGGGAACTATGGCTACACCTTC	CASHLAGNYGYTF
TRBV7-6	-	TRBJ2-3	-	TGTGCCAGCAGCTTAGCGCAGACCCCTGGGAGCACAGATACGCAGTATTTT	CASSLAQTPGSTDTQYF
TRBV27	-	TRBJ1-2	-	TGTGCCAGCAGACAGAGTACTAACTATGGCTACACCTTC	CASRQSTNYGYTF
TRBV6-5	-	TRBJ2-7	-	TGTGCCAGCAGTTATTCCCCCGGGACTTCCTACGAGCAGTACTTC	CASSYSPGTSYEQYF
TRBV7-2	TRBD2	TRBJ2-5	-	TGTGCCAGCAGCTGGAGGACTAGCGGGGCCTTAAATCAAGAGACCCAGTACTTC	CASSWRTSGALNQETQYF
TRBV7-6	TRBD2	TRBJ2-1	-	TGTGCCAGCAGCTCCTTCTTAGCGGGCCACAGCTCCTACAATGAGCAGTTCTTC	CASSSFLAGHSSYNEQFF